What follows is one T cell receptor beta chain and its context. Its specificity is unknown. Relative to the germline gene, one junction end is altered; a read error may explain this. The record originates from a study of cytomegalovirus exposure and HLA in healthy donors. Across the whole study: Researchers previously reported finding roughly 120 million unique TCR beta sequences from 170 million or so T cells.

The CDR3 contains 9 residues. Germline values: CDR1 SQVTM, CDR2 ANQGSEA. Findings and caveats of the study: Later analysis showed most CMV-associated TCR beta chains appearing HLA-restricted. Later analysis showed TCR association rates varying by HLA locus, highest for DRB1 and lowest for HLA-C.

The PCR ran on 60 Vbeta and 13 Jbeta primers. The assay was immunoSEQ multiplex PCR, and TCRdb's table has in-frame clones only and misses some. The repertoire shows approximately 54,000 clones; the top ten hold 6% to 7%. The TCR was taken from a woman in her thirties or forties in good health and CMV-seronegative. Sequenced material: PBMCs. The chain carries TRBV29-1 and TRBJ1-5, with D hard to call. In nucleotides, the CDR3 is TGCAGCGAAGCGCACTCAGTGACTTTT. It encodes CSEAHSVTF.